Listed below are T cell receptor beta chains from one sample, sequenced in a study of blood T cell repertoires in COVID-19. Repertoires were generated with immunoSEQ multiplex PCR, while TCRdb's copy carries only in-frame clones and drops some. Among about 70,000 clones listed, around 87% were seen once. Sequencing input: peripheral blood. The receptors stem from a woman under 30 with acute or convalescent COVID-19. The CDR3 runs from the conserved cysteine through the conserved F or W. The D gene is left open where the match is weak. The size entry is marked missing in some rows and otherwise reads once, few, many or a size class.

TRBV9	TRBD1	TRBJ1-3	-	TGTGCCAGCCAACAGGGGGCCGTTGGAAACACCATATATTTT	CASQQGAVGNTIYF
TRBV7-2	TRBD1	TRBJ2-2	-	TGTGCCAGCAGCTTAGTAGGGACAGGGACCGGGGAGCTGTTTTTT	CASSLVGTGTGELFF
TRBV4-1	-	TRBJ1-1	once	TGCGCCAGCAGCCAAGATTTGCCCGGGAACACTGAAGCTTTCTTT	CASSQDLPGNTEAFF
TRBV2	TRBD1	TRBJ1-3	once	TGTGCCAGCAGGGGGACAGGGCCCTCTGGAAACACCATATATTTT	CASRGTGPSGNTIYF
TRBV5-1	-	TRBJ2-2	-	TGCGCCAGCAGCCCGGTAGTTGGCAGGGTTAACACCGGGGAGCTGTTTTTT	CASSPVVGRVNTGELFF
TRBV19	TRBD1	TRBJ2-1	-	TGTGCCAGTAGTCCTTACAGGCAGGGGGCCTACAATGAGCAGTTCTTC	CASSPYRQGAYNEQFF
TRBV29-1	TRBD2	TRBJ2-2	-	TGCAGCGCGACTAGCAGCAACACCGGGGAGCTGTTTTTT	CSATSSNTGELFF
TRBV18	-	TRBJ1-5	-	TGTGCCAGCTCTCCGATAGGACAGCCAAATCAGCCCCAGCATTTT	CASSPIGQPNQPQHF
TRBV7-8	TRBD1	TRBJ1-6	-	TGTGCCAGCAGCGCCCAGGGACAGGGATATAATTCACCCCTCCACTTT	CASSAQGQGYNSPLHF
TRBV18	TRBD1	TRBJ1-2	-	TGTGCCAGCTCCTCGTCAGGGGGAGATGGCTACACCTTC	CASSSSGGDGYTF
TRBV9	TRBD1	TRBJ1-1	-	TGTGCCAGCAGCCCGTTACAGGGGGCATGGACTGAAGCTTTCTTT	CASSPLQGAWTEAFF
TRBV19	TRBD1	TRBJ1-4	-	TGTGCCAGTAGTCCCGGGACAGCTCATGAAAAACTGTTTTTT	CASSPGTAHEKLFF
TRBV29-1	TRBD2	TRBJ2-1	-	TGCAGCGTTGATATAGCGGGAGTCGGGGAGCAGTTCTTC	CSVDIAGVGEQFF
TRBV12-3/TRBV12-4	-	TRBJ2-1	-	TGTGCCAGCAGTTTAGTGTTCGGCAATGAGCAGTTCTTC	CASSLVFGNEQFF
TRBV19	TRBD2	TRBJ2-1	-	TGTGCCAGTAGTCCCCTACTAGCGGGAGAATTCAATGAGCAGTTCTTC	CASSPLLAGEFNEQFF
TRBV2	TRBD1	TRBJ1-5	-	TGTGCCAGCAGAGCGACAGGGGGCCATCAGCCCCAGCATTTT	CASRATGGHQPQHF
TRBV5-1	TRBD2	TRBJ2-1	-	TGCGCCAGCAGCTTTATTGGGACTAGCGGCGACAATGAGCAGTTCTTC	CASSFIGTSGDNEQFF
TRBV10-2	TRBD2	TRBJ2-3	-	TGCGCCAGCAAACGGTCATCGACTAGCGGGGGGGCATCAAAAGATACGCAGTATTTT	CASKRSSTSGGASKDTQYF
TRBV30	TRBD2	TRBJ2-3	-	TGTGCCTGGAGTAAGCGGGAGGGCCTAAATACGCAGTATTTT	CAWSKREGLNTQYF
TRBV7-2	TRBD2	TRBJ2-7	-	TGTGCCAGCAGTCCGGCGGGAGGGTCCTACGAGCAGTACTTC	CASSPAGGSYEQYF
TRBV7-2	-	TRBJ2-1	-	TGTGCCAGCAGCTTCACGCCCGGCAATGAGCAGTTCTTC	CASSFTPGNEQFF
TRBV9	-	TRBJ1-2	-	TGTGCCAGCAGCGTAGCACAGTCAACTAACTATGGCTACACCTTC	CASSVAQSTNYGYTF
TRBV28	-	TRBJ1-1	-	TGTGCCAGCAGTTTAACAATCCCGAGGAGTGAAGCTTTCTTT	CASSLTIPRSEAFF
TRBV5-5	TRBD2	TRBJ2-7	-	TGTGCCAGCAGCTTGTCCGGGGGGACCTACGAGCAGTACTTC	CASSLSGGTYEQYF
TRBV10-3	-	TRBJ1-1	-	TGTGCCATCAGTGACCCGACAGGGAACACTGAAGCTTTCTTT	CAISDPTGNTEAFF
TRBV9	-	TRBJ2-7	few	TGTGCCAGCAGCGTAGGGCAGGGGAACTACGAGCAGTACTTC	CASSVGQGNYEQYF
TRBV4-3	TRBD1	TRBJ2-7	-	TGCGCCAGCAGCCCCGGGACAGGGGTATCATCCTACGAGCAGTACTTC	CASSPGTGVSSYEQYF
TRBV4-3	TRBD1	TRBJ1-2	-	TGCGCCAGCAGCCAAGATTTGTCGGGGACAGGGAATATCTATGGCTACACCTTC	CASSQDLSGTGNIYGYTF
TRBV29-1	-	TRBJ1-2	-	TGCAGCGTTGCCCTGACGACAGAGAAAGGCTATGGCTACACCTTC	CSVALTTEKGYGYTF
TRBV12-3/TRBV12-4	TRBD2	TRBJ2-5	-	TGTGCCAGCTCTTGGGCCGGGGGGGAGACCCAGTACTTC	CASSWAGGETQYF
TRBV18	TRBD1	TRBJ2-3	-	TGTGCCAGCTCACCCGGAGGACAGGGATTTGATACGCAGTATTTT	CASSPGGQGFDTQYF
TRBV7-2	TRBD2	TRBJ2-7	-	TGTGCCAGCAGCTTAGGGCGGGGGCTAGCGGGAGCCTACGAGCAGTACTTC	CASSLGRGLAGAYEQYF
TRBV6-2/TRBV6-3	-	TRBJ1-1	-	TGTGCCAGCAGCCACAATAGGGGGAACACTGAAGCTTTCTTT	CASSHNRGNTEAFF
TRBV19	-	TRBJ1-1	-	TGTGCCAGTAGTATGCGAGGGGGGGACACTGAAGCTTTCTTT	CASSMRGGDTEAFF
TRBV7-6	-	TRBJ1-5	-	TGTGCCAGCAGCTTAGGGGAGAATCAGCCCCAGCATTTT	CASSLGENQPQHF
TRBV9	TRBD2	TRBJ2-3	-	TGTGCCAGCAGCGTAGCGACCACGGGAGGGGGAGATACGCAGTATTTT	CASSVATTGGGDTQYF
TRBV24-1	TRBD2	TRBJ2-1	once	TGTGCCACCAGTGACGCTCCCAGAGGACTAGCGGGACCCTCCTACAATGAGCAGTTCTTC	CATSDAPRGLAGPSYNEQFF
TRBV4-3	TRBD2	TRBJ2-5	-	TGCGCCAGCAGCCAAGATCGAGGACTAGCGGTGAAAGAGACCCAGTACTTC	CASSQDRGLAVKETQYF
TRBV2	TRBD1	TRBJ1-6	-	TGTGCCAGCAGTGATAGGGACAGGGGGCAATCCCCCACGCCGCCCCTCCACTTT	CASSDRDRGQSPTPPLHF
TRBV11-2	TRBD1	TRBJ2-5	-	TGTGCCAGCAGCTCCGGGACAGGCCAAGAGACCCAGTACTTC	CASSSGTGQETQYF
TRBV4-1	-	TRBJ1-2	-	TGCGCCAGCAGCCAAGGTGTTCAGGGCTATGGCTACACCTTC	CASSQGVQGYGYTF
TRBV5-4	-	TRBJ1-3	-	TGTGCCAGCAGCTTGGATGGGTACAGCTCTTCTGGAAACACCATATATTTT	CASSLDGYSSSGNTIYF
TRBV6-5	TRBD2	TRBJ2-5	-	TGTGCCAGCAGCCTGACTAGCGGGGGCCCGGCCCAGTACTTC	CASSLTSGGPAQYF
TRBV27	-	TRBJ2-2	-	TGTGCCAGCAGTTTGGCTTTCACGACAGCCAACACCGGGGAGCTGTTTTTT	CASSLAFTTANTGELFF
TRBV11-2	-	TRBJ2-7	-	TGTGCCAGCAGACCCTCGGCAGGGACTCTTGGCTACGAGCAGTACTTC	CASRPSAGTLGYEQYF
TRBV7-8	-	TRBJ1-2	-	TGTGCCAGCAGCTGGCGGGGGGACTATGGCTACACCTTC	CASSWRGDYGYTF
TRBV2	-	TRBJ1-1	-	TGTGCCAGCGAGTTTTCCACTGAAGCTTTCTTT	CASEFSTEAFF
TRBV11-3	-	TRBJ2-1	-	TGTGCCAGCAGCTTCCCCCCTGGTAGCGCAAAATGGAATGAGCAGTTCTTC	CASSFPPGSAKWNEQFF
TRBV19	TRBD1	TRBJ2-1	-	TGTGCCAGTAGTCCGAGACAGGGGGCCCATGAGCAGTTCTTC	CASSPRQGAHEQFF
TRBV4-3	-	TRBJ2-7	-	TGCGCCAGCAGCCAAGATTTTAGGGGGACCTACGAGCAGTACTTC	CASSQDFRGTYEQYF
TRBV5-1	TRBD1	TRBJ2-7	-	TGCGCCAGCAGCTTACGGACAGGTTCTTACGAGCAGTACTTC	CASSLRTGSYEQYF
TRBV25-1	-	TRBJ1-4	many	TGTGCCAGCAGTGATTCTAAGACAGTCCCTAATGAAAAACTGTTTTTT	CASSDSKTVPNEKLFF
TRBV18	-	TRBJ2-3	once	TGTGCCAGCTCACCTGTAGGGGACACAGATACGCAGTATTTT	CASSPVGDTDTQYF
TRBV25-1	TRBD2	TRBJ2-3	-	TGTGCCAGCAGTGAATGGAGCGCTAGCGGGAGTAAAGATACGCAGTATTTT	CASSEWSASGSKDTQYF
TRBV14	-	TRBJ1-5	-	TGTGCCAGCAGCCAAGATCGTAGGCGGACAGAGATTCAGCCCCAGCATTTT	CASSQDRRRTEIQPQHF